These 22 T cell receptor beta chains share one sample of origin, sequenced in a study of blood T cell repertoires in COVID-19. Produced via immunoSEQ multiplex PCR; TCRdb's table is partial and in-frame only. The sample includes just over 45,000 clones, 87% of them seen just once. Sequenced: peripheral blood. The receptors shown here come from a human donor in a cohort sampled during active COVID-19.

The V call is TRBV7-2, the J call TRBJ2-1; the D is unclear. CDR3 size: 13 residues. CDR1 SGHTA and CDR2 FQGNSA come from the germline V gene. V lost 4 bases to trimming and J lost 1 base, with 5 bases between them. The CDR3 loop is CASSSPSYNEQFF. CDR3 in DNA: TGTGCCAGCAGCTCCCCATCCTACAATGAGCAGTTCTTC.

V gene TRBV7-2 combines with J gene TRBJ2-1; 9 bases agree with TRBD1. In germline, CDR1 is SGHTA, CDR2 FQGNSA. The CDR3 runs 15 residues. V lost 2 bases and J lost 7; bases outside the gene matches: 6. CDR3 region: CASSLRDRVRNEQFF. The CDR3 DNA reads TGTGCCAGCAGCTTAAGGGACAGGGTTAGGAATGAGCAGTTCTTC. The variable domain in full, completed from reference TRBV7-2 and TRBJ2-1, reads GAGVSQSPSNKVTEKGKDVELRCDPISGHTALYWYRQSLGQGLEFLIYFQGNSAPDKSGLPSDRFSAERTGGSVSTLTIQRTQQEDSAVYLCASSLRDRVRNEQFFGPGTRLTVL.

The chain joins TRBV15 to TRBJ2-3, with TRBD2 matching 11 bases. V dropped 3 bases and J dropped 3; count of bases not matched to a gene: 8. The CDR3 consists of 17 residues. Germline V gene lookup returns CDR1 LNHNV and CDR2 YYDKDF (reference sequence). This CDR3 is CATSSLLAGVGTDTQYF. As DNA, the CDR3 is TGTGCCACCAGCAGTTTACTAGCGGGAGTGGGTACAGATACGCAGTATTTT.

The V and J genes are TRBV27 and TRBJ2-3, with 13 bases lining up with TRBD2. CDR1 is MNHEY, CDR2 SMNVEV, per germline (reference sequence). The V segment lost 5 bases and the J segment 0 bases; nucleotides outside the gene matches: 11. This CDR3 has 19 residues. The CDR3 here is CASSREAGTSGTSTDTQYF. The CDR3 DNA reads as TGTGCCAGCAGTAGAGAAGCCGGGACTAGCGGGACTAGCACAGATACGCAGTATTTT.

J is TRBJ1-2 and V is TRBV6-5; possibly TRBD1 for D (5 bases). Germline values: CDR1 MNHEY, CDR2 SVGAGI. The CDR3 length is 15 residues. Trimming took 6 bases from V and 4 from J, leaving 18 bases between them. The CDR3 DNA reads TGTGCCAGCAGGCGTGATGGGGCAGGCGGCTATGGCTACACCTTC. Amino acids: CASRRDGAGGYGYTF.

The chain links TRBV6-5 to TRBJ2-1; D is possibly TRBD1 (5 bases). V shed 0 bases and J shed 0 bases, with 9 bases lying between them. CDR1 and CDR2 (germline): MNHEY, SVGAGI. This CDR3 has 16 amino acids. As DNA, the CDR3 is TGTGCCAGCAGTTACTCGAGGACACACTCCTACAATGAGCAGTTCTTC. This codes for CASSYSRTHSYNEQFF.

V usage is TRBV4-1 and J usage is TRBJ2-2; possible D gene TRBD2, 5 bases. Germline V gene data show CDR1 as MGHRA and CDR2 as YSYEKL. The CDR3 has 16 amino acids. V was shortened by 4 bases and J by 6 bases, with 18 bases between the two germline ends. CDR3 protein: CASSRPSSPGPGELFF. CDR3 DNA: TGCGCCAGCAGCCGCCCGTCTAGCCCCGGGCCCGGGGAGCTGTTTTTT.

The chain combines TRBV5-4 with TRBJ2-2; 9 bases match TRBD2. The V gene's germline CDR1 is SGHNT and CDR2 YYREEE (reference sequence). The CDR3 sequence is 16 residues long. The J segment lost 1 base and the V segment lost 2 bases, leaving 3 bases of the junction unmatched. CDR3 region: CASSFGLARNTGELFF. The CDR3 DNA follows: TGTGCCAGCAGCTTCGGACTAGCGCGGAACACCGGGGAGCTGTTTTTT.

V and J are TRBV12-3 or TRBV12-4 and TRBJ2-5; perhaps TRBD2 as D (5 bases). V was pared by 7 bases and J by 9 bases, with 18 bases between. The CDR3 contains 13 residues. The CDR3 protein is CASMALPGGSQYF. The CDR3 nucleotides are TGTGCCAGCATGGCCCTTCCTGGCGGGTCCCAGTACTTC.

The chain carries TRBV7-2 and TRBJ2-2, with D possibly matching TRBD1 (5 bases). With 1 base removed from V and 0 bases from J, the gap between germline ends came to 6 bases. The CDR3 covers 15 residues. Germline CDR1 and CDR2: SGHTA and FQGNSA. This CDR3 reads CASSLGTPNTGELFF. In nucleotides, the CDR3 is TGTGCCAGCAGCTTAGGGACACCGAACACCGGGGAGCTGTTTTTT.

V usage is TRBV4-2 and J usage is TRBJ2-7; possible D gene TRBD1, 6 bases. V was trimmed by 0 bases and J by 4 bases, leaving 10 bases between them. The V gene's germline CDR1 is LGHNA and CDR2 YNFKEQ. The CDR3 extends over 14 amino acids. Written as DNA, the CDR3 is TGTGCCAGCAGCCAAGAGTCTAGGGGGTACGAGCAGTACTTC. Amino acids: CASSQESRGYEQYF.

The chain couples TRBV5-6 to TRBJ2-1, with D maybe TRBD1 (6 bases). This CDR3 region has 15 residues. With 5 bases removed from V and 9 bases from J, the gap between germline ends came to 21 bases. The germline V gene has CDR1 SGHDT and CDR2 YYEEEE. The CDR3 DNA follows: TGTGCCAGCAGTTCCCAGGGGCGGCGAGGTATTGAGCAGTTCTTC. The encoded protein is CASSSQGRRGIEQFF.

The V and J genes are TRBV2 and TRBJ2-5, with 8 nucleotides matching TRBD2. The germline V gene has CDR1 SNHLY and CDR2 FYNNEI. The CDR3 sequence is 15 residues long. Trimming cost V 11 bases and J 5 bases; bases outside gene matches: 16. CDR3 sequence (DNA): TGTGCCCACCATCGGAAGCGGGAGTCCAGGGAGACCCAGTACTTC. This gives the protein CAHHRKRESRETQYF.

This clone was seen once. The chain recombines TRBV6-5 with TRBJ1-2, with D hard to call. V lost 7 bases, J lost 8 bases, and 14 bases lay in between. The CDR3 consists of 12 residues. Germline CDR1 reads MNHEY; CDR2 reads SVGAGI. In DNA form, the CDR3 reads TGTGCCAGCACCACGTCGGGGTCCGGCTACACCTTC. It translates to CASTTSGSGYTF.

This chain joins TRBV18 and TRBJ2-3, with TRBD2 as a possible D gene (6 bases). The CDR3 runs 14 residues. The germline CDR1 and CDR2 sequences are KGHSH and LQKENI. V was trimmed by 2 bases and J by 6 bases, leaving 12 bases between them. CDR3 sequence: CASSPRSGGDTQYF. The CDR3 DNA reads TGTGCCAGCTCACCAAGGTCTGGGGGGGATACGCAGTATTTT.

The V gene is TRBV7-2, the J gene TRBJ2-1; TRBD2 aligns across 8 bases. V dropped 2 bases and J dropped 4; count of bases not matched to a gene: 7. This CDR3 spans 16 amino acids. CDR1 SGHTA and CDR2 FQGNSA come from the germline V gene. The CDR3 loop is CASSLTGGPSYNEQFF. The CDR3 DNA sequence: TGTGCCAGCAGCTTAACGGGAGGGCCCTCGTACAATGAGCAGTTCTTC.

This clone was seen a single time. The V call is TRBV7-2, the J call TRBJ2-1; D is unresolved. The CDR3 extends over 15 amino acids. V lost 2 bases to trimming and J lost 0 bases, with 8 bases between them. Per the germline V gene, CDR1 is SGHTA and CDR2 is FQGNSA. CDR3 protein: CASSLSRSSYNEQFF. DNA for the CDR3: TGTGCCAGCAGCTTATCCAGAAGCTCCTACAATGAGCAGTTCTTC.

The chain links TRBV10-3 to TRBJ1-2; D possibly corresponds to TRBD1 (6 bases). The CDR3 extends over 12 amino acids. Germline CDR1 ENHRY, CDR2 SYGVKD. Trimming removed 10 bases from V and 2 bases from J, with 11 bases in between. CDR3 residues: CATKTGNYGYTF. CDR3 nucleotide sequence: TGTGCCACCAAAACAGGGAACTATGGCTACACCTTC.

The chain couples TRBV6-4 to TRBJ2-7; D unclear. The CDR3 is 14 residues long. V shed 0 bases and J shed 3 bases, with 9 bases lying between them. The germline V gene has CDR1 MRHNA and CDR2 SNTAGT. The CDR3 DNA reads as TGTGCCAGCAGTGACTCGGGCTACCTCTACGAGCAGTACTTC. Translated: CASSDSGYLYEQYF.

The chain has TRBV11-2 and TRBJ1-1; D not resolved. The CDR3 loop spans 14 amino acids. V was cut by 2 bases and J by 2 bases, with 9 bases left in between. The germline gives CDR1 SGHAT, CDR2 FQNNGV. CDR3 sequence reads: CASSLREINTEAFF. In nucleotides, the CDR3 is TGTGCCAGCAGCTTAAGGGAGATAAACACTGAAGCTTTCTTT.

The chain combines TRBV10-3 with TRBJ2-1; the match to TRBD2 covers 7 bases. J lost 6 bases, V lost 9 bases, and 14 bases had no gene match. The CDR3 contains 15 residues. CDR1 is ENHRY and CDR2 is SYGVKD in the germline V gene. The CDR3 region is CAIMGSRESRNEQFF. DNA for the CDR3: TGTGCCATTATGGGTTCGCGGGAGAGTCGCAATGAGCAGTTCTTC.

The chain carries TRBV9 and TRBJ1-3, with 7 bases lining up with TRBD1. Looked up from germline, CDR1 is SGDLS and CDR2 is YYNGEE. V gave up 0 bases and J gave up 4 bases; unmatched junction bases: 4. The CDR3 sequence is 15 residues long. The CDR3 region is CASSVGSQGGNTIYF. DNA of the CDR3: TGTGCCAGCAGCGTAGGGTCACAGGGGGGAAACACCATATATTTT. The full variable domain, with the rest looked up from reference TRBV9 and TRBJ1-3, is DSGVTQTPKHLITATGQRVTLRCSPRSGDLSVYWYQQSLDQGLQFLIQYYNGEERAKGNILERFSAQQFPDLHSELNLSSLELGDSALYFCASSVGSQGGNTIYFGEGSWLTVV.